The 32 T cell receptor gamma chains reported below all come from one sample, sequenced in a study of gammadelta T cells in human blood. TCRdb made new clone calls on the RT-PCR reads using CATT. There are hundreds of gamma-chain clones in the sample; 2% to 2.5% occur only once, and less than 50% lies in the top ten. The material sequenced was non-Vgamma9Vdelta2 gamma-delta T cells from infant blood. The receptor source for this set is a human donor.

This clone was seen a few times. The likely explanation is a read error, given a far larger clone one base away. The V call is TRGV5, the J call TRGJ1 or TRGJ2. This CDR3 is built from 13 residues. The V segment lost 2 bases and the J segment 4 bases; nucleotides outside the gene matches: 5. CDR1 and CDR2 (germline): VINAFY, YDVSNSKD. CDR3 in amino acids: CATWDMHYYKKLF. CDR3 coding DNA: TGTGCCACCTGGGACATGCACTATTATAAGAAACTCTTT.

This clone was seen a few times. A read error is possible here, since a much larger clone lies one base away. The V and J genes are TRGV8 and TRGJ1 or TRGJ2. CDR1 is VENAVY and CDR2 is YDSYNSRV in the germline V gene. The CDR3 has 17 residues. CDR3 in DNA: TGTGCCACATGGGATAACGACCTCTCGTCGAATTATTATAAGAAACTCTTT. This encodes CATWDNDLSSNYYKKLF.

This clone rates as medium-sized. The chain combines TRGV4 with TRGJ1 or TRGJ2. The V segment lost 0 bases and the J segment 7 bases; nucleotides outside the gene matches: 9. CDR3 size: 14 residues. CDR1 EGSTGY and CDR2 YDSYTSSV come from the germline V gene. The CDR3 DNA sequence: TGTGCCACCTGGGATGGGCTCGGCATCTATAAGAAACTCTTT. This translates into CATWDGLGIYKKLF.

This clone was observed a handful of times. This chain connects TRGV2 to TRGJ1 or TRGJ2. V shed 0 bases, J shed 5 bases, and the junction held 13 bases outside the gene matches. CDR3 size: 16 residues. Germline values: CDR1 EGSNGY, CDR2 YDSYNSKV. The CDR3 protein is CATWDGLYTPNYKKLF. CDR3 coding DNA: TGTGCCACCTGGGACGGGCTTTATACCCCCAATTATAAGAAACTCTTT.

In its sample, this clone ranks as large. The chain joins TRGV4 to TRGJP2. This CDR3 has 13 amino acids. Germline V lookup: CDR1 EGSTGY, CDR2 YDSYTSSV. The V and J ends lost 0 bases and 8 bases, in that order; junction bases with no gene match: 3. Here the CDR3 DNA reads TGTGCCACCTGGGATGGGGAGGATTGGATCAAGACGTTT. It specifies CATWDGEDWIKTF.

This clone was counted between two and nine times. It differs at one base from a far larger clone, so likely a read error. Distinct nucleotide sequences in the sample also encode this CDR3. V and J are TRGV10 and TRGJP1. TRGV10 is recorded as an ORF, its role being uncertain. The CDR3 contains 13 residues. In DNA form, the CDR3 reads TGTGCGTCACCGAACGGCACTGGTTGGTTCAAGATATTT. The encoded protein is CASPNGTGWFKIF.

This clone was seen a few times. The chain employs TRGV2 and TRGJ1 or TRGJ2. Unmatched junction bases numbered 15, after V lost 1 base and J lost 3 bases. Germline lookup yields CDR1 EGSNGY and CDR2 YDSYNSKV. The CDR3 sequence is 17 residues long. The CDR3 DNA sequence: TGTGCCACCTGGGACGGACCAGACACATCCTCTTATTATAAGAAACTCTTT. Translated, it gives CATWDGPDTSSYYKKLF.

The table lists this clone with a few counts. TCRdb's entry gives the protein of a much larger clone, which mismatches this DNA's translation at residue 5, likely from a read error; the protein reported here is translated from the DNA. This chain uses TRGV5 with TRGJ1 or TRGJ2. J was trimmed by 3 bases and V by 5 bases; bases with no gene match: 13. Looked up from germline, CDR1 is VINAFY and CDR2 is YDVSNSKD. CDR3 length: 15 amino acids. The CDR3 loop reads CATWGGVRGYYKKLF. The DNA for the CDR3 is TGTGCCACCTGGGGCGGAGTAAGGGGTTATTATAAGAAACTCTTT.

This clone came up a few times. With a far larger clone one base away, a read error is the likely cause. The chain recombines TRGV3 with TRGJ1 or TRGJ2. Germline values: CDR1 VTNTFY, CDR2 YDVSTARD (reference sequence). This CDR3 is built from 13 residues. V lost 3 bases, J lost 4 bases, and 6 bases stayed unmatched. The CDR3 region is CATWDRHYYKKLF. The CDR3 DNA reads as TGTGCCACCTGGGACCGGCACTATTATAAGAAACTCTTT.

Regarding this clone: It differs at one base from a far larger clone, so likely a read error. This sequence joins TRGV11 and TRGJP1. TRGV11 is an open reading frame, and its role is uncertain. CDR3 length: 11 residues. The V and J ends lost 15 bases and 8 bases, in that order; junction bases with no gene match: 9. The CDR3 coding sequence is TGTGCCACCAAGGCGGGTTGGTTCAAGATATTT. Its protein is CATKAGWFKIF.

The sample holds a few counts of this clone. This likely came from a read error, as a far larger clone is one base away. Distinct nucleotide sequences in the sample also encode this CDR3. The genes are TRGV5 and TRGJP1. CDR3 length: 12 amino acids. Germline V CDR1 and CDR2: VINAFY, YDVSNSKD. Trimming removed 5 bases from V and 14 bases from J; junction bases left unmatched: 11. For the CDR3, the DNA is TGTGCCACCTGGGGTCGGCTGGGATTCAAGATATTT. This gives the protein CATWGRLGFKIF.

This clone rates as large (0.1 to 1%). The gene calls are TRGV3 and TRGJ1 or TRGJ2. The V segment lost 0 bases and the J segment 6 bases; nucleotides outside the gene matches: 8. This CDR3 has 14 residues. CDR1 and CDR2 (germline): VTNTFY, YDVSTARD (reference sequence). The CDR3 nucleotides are TGTGCCACCTGGGACAGGCCGAAGGGTTATAAGAAACTCTTT. Its protein is CATWDRPKGYKKLF.

This clone is medium-sized. A read error may be the cause here, since a much bigger clone is one base away. The chain is built from TRGV4 and TRGJ1 or TRGJ2. Trimming took 5 bases from V and 14 from J; bases not matched to a gene: 9. The CDR3 runs 10 residues. Germline-derived CDR1 and CDR2 are EGSTGY and YDSYTSSV. CDR3 in DNA: TGTGCCACCTGGGTGGACAAGCAACTCTTT. Translation: CATWVDKQLF.

Comments on this clone: A much larger clone is a single base away; this may be a read error. Other DNA sequences in the same sample also yield this CDR3. V is TRGV2 and J is TRGJP1. Germline lookup yields CDR1 EGSNGY and CDR2 YDSYNSKV. The length of the CDR3 is 14 residues. The CDR3 here is CATWDDTTGWFKIF. In DNA, the CDR3 is TGTGCAACCTGGGACGATACCACTGGTTGGTTCAAGATATTT.

This clone turned up a few times. TCRdb lists the protein of a much larger clone for this DNA, which differs at residue 8, so this is likely a read error; the protein given here is translated from the DNA itself. J is TRGJP and V is TRGV4. This CDR3 is 18 amino acids long. The V gene's germline CDR1 is EGSTGY and CDR2 YDSYTSSV. Germline trimming cut 1 base from V and 4 bases from J; bases unmatched to any gene: 7. CDR3 region: CATWDGETQELGKKIKVF. The DNA for the CDR3 is TGTGCCACCTGGGATGGCGAAACCCAAGAGTTGGGCAAAAAAATCAAGGTATTT.

This chain uses TRGV2 with TRGJ1 or TRGJ2. The CDR3 length is 15 residues. Germline trimming cut 1 base from V and 0 bases from J; bases unmatched to any gene: 6. Germline CDR1 is EGSNGY and CDR2 is YDSYNSKV. The CDR3 loop reads CATWDGLQNYYKKLF. CDR3 in DNA: TGTGCCACCTGGGACGGACTACAGAATTATTATAAGAAACTCTTT.

This clone was counted only a few times. The protein recorded in TCRdb matches a much larger clone and deviates from this DNA's translation at residue 9, suggesting a read error; the protein here is obtained by translating the DNA. J is TRGJP1 and V is TRGV4. Losses at the gene ends were 3 bases for V and 3 bases for J; bases not matched to a gene: 10. CDR3 length: 16 residues. CDR1 and CDR2 from the germline V gene are EGSTGY and YDSYTSSV. The CDR3 protein is CATWDFRYPTGWFKIF. CDR3 nucleotides: TGTGCCACCTGGGATTTCCGTTATCCCACTGGTTGGTTCAAGATATTT.

By proportion, this clone is large. This chain connects TRGV9 to TRGJ1 or TRGJ2. This CDR3 is built from 13 residues. CDR1 is GITISATS, CDR2 ISYDGTV, per germline (reference sequence). With V trimmed by 0 bases and J by 5 bases, 4 bases remained unmatched. This chain's CDR3 is CALWEVQDYKKLF. As DNA, the CDR3 is TGTGCCTTGTGGGAGGTGCAGGATTATAAGAAACTCTTT.

Notes on this clone: A read error likely explains why the TCRdb protein, taken from a much larger clone, differs from this DNA's translation at residue 2; the protein shown is translated from the DNA. V and J are TRGV4 and TRGJ1 or TRGJ2. CDR1 is EGSTGY and CDR2 is YDSYTSSV in the germline V gene. This CDR3 comprises 12 residues. The CDR3 DNA sequence: TGTACCACCTGGGACGGTTATTATAAGAAACTCTTT. Protein: CTTWDGYYKKLF.

By share, this clone ranks as hyperexpanded. This chain connects TRGV5 to TRGJ1 or TRGJ2. Germline CDR1 and CDR2: VINAFY and YDVSNSKD. V lost 3 bases to trimming and J lost 3 bases; unmatched junction nucleotides: 11. The CDR3 has 15 residues. The CDR3 sequence is CATWDGVRGYYKKLF. DNA of the CDR3: TGTGCCACCTGGGACGGAGTAAGGGGTTATTATAAGAAACTCTTT.

Details on this clone: A read error may be the cause here, since a much bigger clone is one base away. The rearrangement joins TRGV2 to TRGJ1 or TRGJ2. The CDR3 spans 12 residues. Germline CDR1 EGSNGY, CDR2 YDSYNSKV. The CDR3 here is CATWDGRYKKLF. For the CDR3, the DNA is TGTGCAACCTGGGACGGGCGTTATAAGAAACTCTTT.

This clone is large within its sample. This sequence joins TRGV10 and TRGJP1. TRGV10 is placed among ORFs of uncertain function. CDR3 length: 13 residues. V was pared by 8 bases and J by 6 bases, with 7 bases of the junction left unmatched. In DNA, the CDR3 is TGTGCTGCGTGGGATGACGCTGGTTGGTTCAAGATATTT. Protein sequence: CAAWDDAGWFKIF.

Judged by abundance, this clone is large (0.1 to 1%). The gene calls are TRGV8 and TRGJ1 or TRGJ2. Germline V gene sequence: CDR1 VENAVY, CDR2 YDSYNSRV. Trimming removed 3 bases from V and 6 bases from J; junction bases left unmatched: 8. This CDR3 contains 13 residues. CDR3 sequence reads: CATWDHRTYKKLF. The CDR3 region has the DNA TGTGCCACCTGGGATCATAGAACTTATAAGAAACTCTTT.

This clone has only a few counts. This is likely an artifact of a read error, given a far larger clone one base away. Distinct nucleotide sequences in the sample also encode this CDR3. The rearrangement links TRGV5 to TRGJ1 or TRGJ2. The CDR3 extends over 13 amino acids. CDR1 is VINAFY, CDR2 YDVSNSKD, per germline. The CDR3 DNA reads as TGTGCCACATGGGACAGGCACTATTATAAGAAACTCTTT. Amino acids: CATWDRHYYKKLF.

By share of the sample, this clone is large (0.1 to 1%). The rearrangement uses TRGV4 and TRGJP1. Trimming cost V 0 bases and J 8 bases; bases outside gene matches: 6. Germline V gene sequence: CDR1 EGSTGY, CDR2 YDSYTSSV. The CDR3 loop spans 14 amino acids. The DNA for the CDR3 is TGTGCCACCTGGGATGGGCTGTACGGTTGGTTCAAGATATTT. This codes for CATWDGLYGWFKIF.

This clone has only a few counts. TCRdb attributes to this sequence the protein of a much larger clone, which differs from the DNA translation at residue 5; a read error is likely, and the protein displayed is translated from the DNA. This rearrangement joins TRGV11 to TRGJP1. TRGV11 belongs to the ORF category, with a function that is uncertain. This CDR3 spans 14 amino acids. V lost 7 bases and J lost 4; bases outside the gene matches: 6. The CDR3, as DNA: TGTGCCTGCTGGATGGGGAACACTGGTTGGTTCAAGATATTT. This codes for CACWMGNTGWFKIF.

This clone was detected only a few times. The mismatch at residue 6 between this DNA's translation and the TCRdb protein of a much larger clone likely reflects a read error; the protein shown is translated from the DNA. The chain combines TRGV11 with TRGJP1. TRGV11 falls under the ORF class, with uncertain function. Trimming at V came to 6 bases and at J to 4 bases, leaving 5 bases not matched to a gene. This CDR3 is built from 14 residues. The CDR3 protein is CACWIENTGWFKIF. In DNA, the CDR3 is TGTGCCTGCTGGATTGAGAACACTGGTTGGTTCAAGATATTT.

With respect to this clone: It is unclear where the CDR3 begins or ends on the DNA, so no DNA is shown, and the CDR3 is as TCRdb lists it. V and J are TRGV10 and TRGJ1 or TRGJ2. TRGV10 is an ORF, with its function uncertain. From its first to its last residue, the CDR3 has 13 amino acids. CDR3 region: CTTVLRGYYKKLF.

Worth noting for this clone: The protein given by TCRdb reflects a much larger clone and differs at residue 10 from this DNA's translation, likely from a read error; the protein shown is the DNA's translation. The genes are TRGV3 and TRGJ1 or TRGJ2. Germline V gene lookup returns CDR1 VTNTFY and CDR2 YDVSTARD (reference sequence). This CDR3 region has 13 residues. The CDR3 nucleotides read TGTGCCACCTGGGACAGGCTTAATTATCAGAAACTCTTT. Translated, it gives CATWDRLNYQKLF.

This clone is large within its sample. The gene calls are TRGV10 and TRGJ1 or TRGJ2. TRGV10 is an ORF; its function is uncertain. V was pared by 8 bases and J by 7 bases, with 9 bases of the junction left unmatched. CDR3 length equals 12 residues. This chain's CDR3 is CAAWDYIYKKLF. As DNA, the CDR3 is TGTGCTGCGTGGGATTATATCTATAAGAAACTCTTT.

Of note for this clone: A single base separates this from a much larger clone, so it may be a read error. This chain links TRGV1 with TRGJP1. TRGV1 is designated an ORF whose function remains uncertain. The CDR3 consists of 16 residues. DNA for the CDR3: TGTGCCACCTGGGACAGGAATATATCCACTGGATGGTTCAAGATATTT. Residues: CATWDRNISTGWFKIF.

This clone appeared a few times. A far larger clone is one nucleotide away, so this likely arose from a read error. This CDR3 is also generated by other DNA sequences in the sample. The rearrangement joins TRGV4 to TRGJP1. The CDR3 contains 16 residues. Germline lookup yields CDR1 EGSTGY and CDR2 YDSYTSSV. In DNA, the CDR3 is TGTGCCACCTGGGATTTCCGTTATACCACGGGTTGGTTCAAGATATTT. Amino acids: CATWDFRYTTGWFKIF.